The rows below give T cell receptor beta chains drawn from one sample of a study of regulatory T cells in long-lasting Graves disease. Each CDR3 protein gets one entry after TCRdb re-called the multiplex PCR reads with MiXCR. The sample shows around 500,000 distinct CDR3 sequences, less than 25% of them seen only once. The material sequenced was peripheral blood mononuclear cells (PBMCs), taken when the disease was refractory, from a patient treated with antithyroid drugs. These TCRs come from a female donor with Graves disease. Both conserved end residues are trimmed from each CDR3.

v_gene	j_gene	CDR3aa
TRBV11-2	TRBJ2-3	ASSPRLPDTQY
TRBV12-3/TRBV12-4	TRBJ2-5	ASSSEEGQGETQY
TRBV11-2	TRBJ2-4	ASSLGRGGPPGIQY
TRBV4-1	TRBJ1-5	ASSQDPAGDSNQPQH
TRBV30	TRBJ1-1	AWSAWLPGQALLGDTEAF
TRBV5-4	TRBJ2-5	ASSALQGGETQY
TRBV28	TRBJ2-2	ASSLSQGSYTGELF
TRBV28	TRBJ2-2	ASSLIPNTGELF
TRBV7-3	TRBJ2-7	ASSPDRGRDYEQY
TRBV5-6	TRBJ1-2	ASGLLKDGYT
TRBV2	TRBJ1-1	ASSARQGRKV
TRBV9	TRBJ2-7	ASSVVGSGREQY
TRBV15	TRBJ2-5	ATSSYRGRLETQY
TRBV11-2	TRBJ2-5	ASSLVGQETQY
TRBV28	TRBJ1-6	ASSLFARDLYNSPLH
TRBV5-1	TRBJ2-5	ASSLGERLQETQY
TRBV3-1	TRBJ2-2	ASSLNGQGTAGELF
TRBV12-3/TRBV12-4	TRBJ2-7	ASGEDRGSYEQY
TRBV30	TRBJ1-1	TWSGAGEAF
TRBV30	TRBJ1-1	AWSVFRGRIMNTEAF
TRBV12-3/TRBV12-4	TRBJ1-2	ASSFFVFGYT
TRBV5-1	TRBJ1-1	ASSLRLAMNTEAF
TRBV12-3/TRBV12-4	TRBJ1-6	ASRTTGLRSPLH
TRBV7-2	TRBJ1-2	ASSLNRGRNYGYT
TRBV2	TRBJ1-3	ASTRDRASGNTIY
TRBV10-3	TRBJ2-2	AISGSSTGELF
TRBV29-1	TRBJ1-2	SVDPNRRSNYDGYT
TRBV20-1	TRBJ2-6	SARGQGAKSGANVLT
TRBV6-5	TRBJ2-5	ASSYSKTSGAQETQY
TRBV6-2/TRBV6-3	TRBJ1-1	ASSYSRKMNTEAF
TRBV7-9	TRBJ1-6	ASSLARQGSSPLH
TRBV11-2	TRBJ2-1	ASSLGRSGTTMREQF
TRBV7-9	TRBJ1-2	ASSIVAVDYGYT
TRBV15	TRBJ2-7	ATSNYRDRDSHEQY
TRBV11-2	TRBJ2-2	AIYEVGELS
TRBV28	TRBJ2-5	ASSLSGRAVETQY
TRBV5-1	TRBJ2-7	ASSSGQGVHEQY
TRBV29-1	TRBJ2-2	SVEDPETGIVTGELF
TRBV3-1	TRBJ2-2	ASSHGLAVNTGELF
TRBV27	TRBJ2-7	ASSLGVRGLNEQY
TRBV30	TRBJ1-5	AWGGQGAQPQH
TRBV27	TRBJ2-7	ASSPTGIPYEQY
TRBV24-1	TRBJ2-7	ATSDGFSYEQY
TRBV30	TRBJ1-1	AWNGQGMNTEAF
TRBV7-6	TRBJ2-5	ASSLESGLAGDQKY
TRBV28	TRBJ2-3	ASSLSLAGGPPDTQY
TRBV5-1	TRBJ2-7	ASSFQGTAYEQY
TRBV20-1	TRBJ2-5	SARAGGAVETQY
TRBV29-1	TRBJ1-5	SVVVRDSNQPQH
TRBV15	TRBJ2-7	ATSRDLRTGGYEQY
TRBV27	TRBJ2-1	ASKPIPSGRADNEQF
TRBV4-2	TRBJ1-2	ASSQETGTEGYT
TRBV12-3/TRBV12-4	TRBJ2-5	ASSSRRVGQETQY